This T cell receptor beta chain was obtained from a study of blood T cell repertoires in COVID-19. This clone was observed a single time. Each recovered donor of Cohort 3 presented with two negative PCRs, clearance, or symptom resolution. Sequencing was performed with immunoSEQ multiplex PCR; in TCRdb, only in-frame clones are kept and a portion is missing. The sample holds hundreds of thousands of clones, 84% seen once. The germline CDR1 and CDR2 sequences are MGHRA and YSYEKL. Unmatched junction bases numbered 7, after V lost 7 bases and J lost 3 bases. This CDR3 has 14 residues. The clonotype was recovered from a middle-aged woman who had recovered from COVID-19. This rearrangement joins TRBV4-1 to TRBJ2-7, with TRBD2 identical over 9 bases. The sample taken for sequencing was PBMCs or T cells enriched from blood (not recorded which). CDR3 sequence reads: CASKRLAGNYEQYF. The CDR3 bases are TGCGCCAGCAAGCGGCTAGCGGGAAACTACGAGCAGTACTTC.